The 21 T cell receptor beta chains below were found in one sample sequenced in a study of human T cells and chemical hapten exposure. Specified time point: pre-sensitization, week 0. Treatment meaning: therapeutic diphenylcyclopropenone sensitization with weekly scalp DPC. TCRdb used MiXCR to reprocess the RACE reads, holding one entry per CDR3 protein. The table lists 180,000 or so distinct CDR3 sequences, around 30% of them singletons, with just under 3% in the top ten. The sequencing used whole blood, collected in connection with sensitization to the hapten diphenylcyclopropenone (DPC). The receptors stem from a woman aged 25 to 39 with alopecia areata. Some clones in this sample may be carry-over from other donors' samples.

This clonotype has only one observation. The rearrangement uses TRBV29-1 and TRBJ1-2, with D perhaps matching TRBD1 (6 bases). This CDR3 has 13 amino acids. Between the trimmed V and J ends, which lost 3 bases and 7 bases, there was a span of 15 bases. Germline CDR1 is SQVTM and CDR2 is ANQGSEA. CDR3 sequence: CSVEETGVSGYTF. The CDR3 DNA follows: TGCAGCGTTGAGGAGACAGGAGTGTCTGGCTACACCTTC.

This clonotype was recorded a few times. CDR3 bases: TGTGCCATCAGAAAGGGGGCTTTTACTGAAGCTTTCTTT. This translates into CAIRKGAFTEAFF. The chain links TRBV10-3 to TRBJ1-1; 7 nucleotides line up with TRBD1. There are 13 residues in the CDR3. Germline loops: CDR1 ENHRY, CDR2 SYGVKD. Trimming cost V 6 bases and J 5 bases; bases outside gene matches: 6.

This clonotype was counted only a few times. The chain combines TRBV28 with TRBJ2-1; TRBD1 agrees at 7 bases. This CDR3 region has 13 residues. Germline V gene sequence: CDR1 MDHEN, CDR2 SYDVKM. Trimming took 5 bases from V and 4 from J; bases not matched to a gene: 2. This chain's CDR3 is CASSRGQYNEQFF. CDR3 coding DNA: TGTGCCAGCAGTAGGGGACAGTACAATGAGCAGTTCTTC.

V usage is TRBV12-3 or TRBV12-4 and J usage is TRBJ1-1, with D perhaps matching TRBD1 (5 bases). Trimming shortened V by 7 bases and J by 6 bases, and 24 bases separated the two germline ends. CDR3 size: 16 residues. The CDR3 region has the DNA TGTGCCAGCATCAAAAACCCCGGGGGTATCAACGCTGAAGCTTTCTTT. This encodes CASIKNPGGINAEAFF.

The chain links TRBV4-2 to TRBJ2-7; 7 bases map to TRBD2. There are 15 residues in the CDR3. Trimming took 5 bases from V and 4 from J; bases not matched to a gene: 11. Per germline, CDR1 LGHNA and CDR2 YNFKEQ. CDR3 in amino acids: CASSKAGSSGYEQYF. As DNA, the CDR3 is TGTGCCAGCAGCAAAGCAGGGTCTAGCGGTTACGAGCAGTACTTC.

There are many counts of this clonotype. The rearrangement links TRBV28 to TRBJ1-1; 7 bases map to TRBD1. Germline lookup yields CDR1 MDHEN and CDR2 SYDVKM. The CDR3 covers 12 residues. V lost 3 bases to trimming and J lost 6 bases; unmatched junction nucleotides: 1. The CDR3 is CASSFQGAEAFF. CDR3 in DNA: TGTGCCAGCAGTTTTCAGGGGGCTGAAGCTTTCTTT.

This clonotype came up a few times. Here the CDR3 reads CASSQDSQRSKTQYF. In DNA form, the CDR3 reads TGTGCCAGCAGCCAAGATTCTCAGAGGTCGAAGACCCAGTACTTC. The rearrangement joins TRBV4-2 to TRBJ2-5; no clear D. V dropped 0 bases and J dropped 6 bases, with 14 bases sitting between them. CDR3 size: 15 residues. Germline assignment: CDR1 LGHNA and CDR2 YNFKEQ.

There are many counts of this clonotype. The chain couples TRBV6-6 to TRBJ1-6; TRBD1 matches 8 bases. CDR3 length: 19 residues. Germline CDR1 MNHNY, CDR2 SVGAGI (reference sequence). J gave up 5 bases and V 0 bases, and 12 bases lay outside the gene matches. CDR3 protein: CASSYSRIYGTGHNSPLHF. The CDR3, as DNA: TGTGCCAGCAGTTACTCGAGAATATACGGGACAGGACATAATTCACCCCTCCACTTT.

In this sample, this clonotype turned up once. The V gene is TRBV2, the J gene TRBJ1-4; no firm D call. CDR1 is SNHLY and CDR2 is FYNNEI in the germline V gene. V shed 0 bases and J shed 9 bases, with 5 bases lying between them. There are 12 residues in the CDR3. The CDR3 bases are TGTGCCAGCAGTGAAGCGACCAAAAAACTGTTTTTT. It yields the protein CASSEATKKLFF. Combining the CDR3 with reference TRBV2 and TRBJ1-4 gives the whole variable domain EPEVTQTPSHQVTQMGQEVILRCVPISNHLYFYWYRQILGQKVEFLVSFYNNEISEKSEIFDDQFSVERPDGSNFTLKIRSTKLEDSAMYFCASSEATKKLFFGSGTQLSVL.

The V and J genes are TRBV28 and TRBJ1-1, with D uncertain. This CDR3 has 13 residues. In germline, CDR1 is MDHEN, CDR2 SYDVKM. V shed 7 bases and J shed 11 bases, with 20 bases lying between them. The CDR3 is CASTLAHLGWAFF. CDR3 DNA sequence: TGTGCCAGCACCTTGGCCCACCTTGGCTGGGCTTTCTTT.

The chain couples TRBV12-3 or TRBV12-4 to TRBJ2-7; TRBD1 might be the D (6 bases). The CDR3 is made up of 16 amino acids. The V and J ends lost 4 bases and 0 bases respectively, with 16 bases between them. This chain's CDR3 is CASSSRATGLSYEQYF. CDR3 nucleotide sequence: TGTGCCAGCAGTTCCAGGGCGACAGGTCTCTCCTACGAGCAGTACTTC.

The chain is built from TRBV10-2 and TRBJ2-1, with TRBD2 matching 8 bases. This CDR3 region has 17 residues. Germline CDR1 and CDR2: WSHSY and SAAADI. The V segment lost 2 bases and the J segment 7 bases; nucleotides outside the gene matches: 13. In DNA, the CDR3 is TGCGCCAGCAGTGAGAAAGTAGCGGGGATCAATCCGAATGAGCAGTTCTTC. It encodes CASSEKVAGINPNEQFF.

The chain carries TRBV6-2 or TRBV6-3 and TRBJ2-2; D is perhaps TRBD1 (7 bases). V lost 4 bases to trimming and J lost 4 bases, with 28 bases between them. The CDR3 runs 20 residues. Germline V gene sequence: CDR1 MNHEY, CDR2 SVGEGT. The CDR3 loop is CASSSSRGLAVRRGTGELFF. The CDR3 bases are TGTGCCAGCAGTTCCTCCAGGGGGTTAGCCGTTCGGCGGGGCACCGGGGAGCTGTTTTTT.

This clonotype was observed a handful of times. The chain is built from TRBV5-1 and TRBJ1-1; a weak D match, TRBD1 (6 bases). The CDR3 totals 15 residues. V dropped 0 bases and J dropped 4 bases, with 13 bases sitting between them. Germline CDR1 reads SGHRS; CDR2 reads YFSETQ. CDR3 region: CASSLGQGPVTEAFF. Here the CDR3 DNA reads TGCGCCAGCAGCTTGGGCCAGGGGCCGGTCACTGAAGCTTTCTTT.

This clonotype was picked up one time. The genes are TRBV18 and TRBJ1-2; D is perhaps TRBD1 (6 bases). Trimming removed 4 bases from V and 4 bases from J, with 19 bases in between. The CDR3 has 16 amino acids. Per the germline V gene, CDR1 is KGHSH and CDR2 is LQKENI. The CDR3 loop reads CASSLENLRTAYGYTF. Written as DNA, the CDR3 is TGTGCCAGCTCACTCGAGAATTTAAGGACAGCCTATGGCTACACCTTC.

The chain combines TRBV11-2 with TRBJ2-7, with D perhaps matching TRBD2 (5 bases). The CDR3 is made up of 16 amino acids. Trimming took off 1 base at V and 0 bases at J, with 13 bases between the two ends. Germline V gene data show CDR1 as SGHAT and CDR2 as FQNNGV. CDR3 sequence: CASSLVGRDSSYEQYF. In DNA form, the CDR3 reads TGTGCCAGCAGCTTAGTGGGTCGGGATAGCTCCTACGAGCAGTACTTC.

The chain combines TRBV28 with TRBJ2-2, with TRBD1 matching 9 bases. Germline CDR1 MDHEN, CDR2 SYDVKM. Trimming removed 6 bases from V and 1 base from J; junction bases left unmatched: 6. The CDR3 loop spans 16 amino acids. CDR3 nucleotide sequence: TGTGCCAGCAGCCCCGGGGGACAGGGGAACACCGGGGAGCTGTTTTTT. Its translation: CASSPGGQGNTGELFF.

The chain combines TRBV28 with TRBJ1-2, with D maybe TRBD1 (6 bases). Germline assignment: CDR1 MDHEN and CDR2 SYDVKM. CDR3 size: 14 residues. Trimming stripped 2 bases from V and 6 bases from J, with 13 bases between. CDR3 loop: CASSLLDRSDGYTF. The CDR3 region has the DNA TGTGCCAGCAGTTTACTAGACAGGTCTGATGGCTACACCTTC.

CDR3 in amino acids: CASSSGNTGELFF. The CDR3 nucleotides are TGTGCCAGCTCCTCGGGGAACACCGGGGAGCTGTTTTTT. This chain links TRBV18 with TRBJ2-2; the D is unclear. This CDR3 is built from 13 residues. V was cut by 6 bases and J by 1 base, with 6 bases left in between. The germline V gene has CDR1 KGHSH and CDR2 LQKENI. The variable domain in full, with the rest retrieved from reference TRBV18 and TRBJ2-2, is NAGVMQNPRHLVRRRGQEARLRCSPMKGHSHVYWYRQLPEEGLKFMVYLQKENIIDESGMPKERFSAEFPKEGPSILRIQQVVRGDSAAYFCASSSGNTGELFFGEGSRLTVL.

CDR3 amino acids: CASRDPGGSYEQYF. The DNA for the CDR3 is TGTGCCAGCAGGGACCCGGGAGGCTCCTACGAGCAGTACTTC. This chain uses TRBV28 with TRBJ2-7, with 7 bases matching TRBD2. Trimming took 6 bases from V and 0 from J; bases not matched to a gene: 5. The CDR3 is 14 amino acids. In germline, CDR1 is MDHEN, CDR2 SYDVKM.

The V gene is TRBV28, the J gene TRBJ2-7; tentative D call: TRBD2 (5 bases). V lost 4 bases and J lost 5, with 21 bases in between. Per the germline V gene, CDR1 is MDHEN and CDR2 is SYDVKM. The CDR3 covers 16 residues. The DNA for the CDR3 is TGTGCCAGCAGTTCCCCCCAAACCCGAGGGTCCCACGAGCAGTACTTC. Its translation is CASSSPQTRGSHEQYF.